The present entry profiles one T cell receptor (beta chain) with its context. Its antigen is not known. TCRdb's copy holds only in-frame clones and misses some; the assay was immunoSEQ multiplex PCR. The sample consists of roughly 700,000 clones, 80% to 90% of them appearing once. This sample is drawn from a study of Ad26.COV2.S vaccination and SARS-CoV-2 variants. The CDR3 is 15 residues long. From germline, CDR1 is ENHRY and CDR2 SYGVKD. Trimming stripped 4 bases from V and 1 base from J, with 10 bases between. Treatment given: approximately 18 received Ad26.COV2.S at low or high dose, single or two shots; several received placebo; per-sample allocation not given. Samples were taken on day 63 after the first vaccine or placebo injection. General study findings and limits: After vaccination, reports described spike-specific CD8+ and CD4+ T cell responses as showing substantial breadth.

Source: peripheral blood, taken in a trial of Ad26.COV2.S vaccine versus placebo. The rearrangement links TRBV10-3 to TRBJ2-2; D may be TRBD2 (7 bases). The sequence was collected from a person aged 18-65 years who received the Ad26.COV2.S COVID-19 vaccine or a placebo. CDR3 DNA sequence: TGTGCCATCAGTGTGCGGGGGCTGAACACCGGGGAGCTGTTTTTT. Amino acids: CAISVRGLNTGELFF.